This TCR beta chain was profiled in a study of blood T cell repertoires in COVID-19. The wider study: From the United States, Italy and Spain came samples of acute and convalescent COVID-19. The analysed material was cDNA or gDNA that came from T cells, B-cell-depleted T cells, or PBMCs.

Measured with immunoSEQ multiplex PCR; TCRdb has only the in-frame clones, and not every one. The sample includes about 190,000 clones, 78% of them seen just once. This clone occurred once. V lost 4 bases to trimming and J lost 0 bases, with 14 bases between them. The CDR3 length is 16 residues. Germline V gene data show CDR1 as SGHRS and CDR2 as YFSETQ. The clonotype comes from a woman aged 80 or over with active or convalescent COVID-19. The specimen sequenced was peripheral blood. This sequence joins TRBV5-1 and TRBJ2-4; D may be TRBD2 (6 bases). The CDR3: CASSAWGGLAKNIQYF. The CDR3 nucleotides read TGCGCCAGCAGCGCGTGGGGAGGATTAGCCAAAAACATTCAGTACTTC. The full variable domain, in which reference TRBV5-1 and TRBJ2-4 provide the parts outside the CDR3, is KAGVTQTPRYLIKTRGQQVTLSCSPISGHRSVSWYQQTPGQGLQFLFEYFSETQRNKGNFPGRFSGRQFSNSRSEMNVSTLELGDSALYLCASSAWGGLAKNIQYFGAGTRLSVL.